This is a list of T cell receptor beta chains from one sample in a study of T cell changes during pregnancy in multiple sclerosis. Data came from immunoSEQ multiplex PCR; TCRdb stores just in-frame clones and leaves some out. The sample lists around 30,000 clones; 85% to 90% were seen once. This specimen consisted of CD4+ T cells from peripheral blood mononuclear cells, obtained in the third trimester of pregnancy. The receptors originated from a female donor in good health, enrolled as a control in a pregnancy study. Each CDR3 is given with its conserved first and last residue. The D gene is left open where the match is weak. Clone size, where shown, is once, few, many, or a class for clones that have expanded.

j_call clone_size d_call v_call cdr3_aa cdr3_nt
TRBJ2-7 . . TRBV21-1 CASSKRRWRSYEQYF TGTGCCAGCAGCAAACGGAGGTGGCGGTCCTACGAGCAGTACTTC
TRBJ1-1 few . TRBV14 CASSRFQGDQAFF TGTGCCAGCAGCCGATTTCAAGGGGATCAGGCTTTCTTT
TRBJ2-3 . TRBD2 TRBV2 CAHGGGGTDTQYF TGTGCCCACGGGGGGGGAGGCACAGATACGCAGTATTTT
TRBJ1-2 . . TRBV12-5 CASGLLERNYGYTF TGTGCTAGTGGTTTGTTGGAGCGGAACTATGGCTACACCTTC
TRBJ1-1 . TRBD1 TRBV5-4 CASSPPTGVNTEAFF TGTGCCAGCAGCCCCCCGACAGGGGTTAACACTGAAGCTTTCTTT
TRBJ2-7 . . TRBV19 CASSRTGLDAYEQYF TGTGCCAGTAGTAGAACAGGGTTGGACGCCTACGAGCAGTACTTC
TRBJ2-2 once TRBD2 TRBV9 CASSEGLAGANTGELFF TGTGCCAGCAGCGAGGGACTAGCGGGGGCGAACACCGGGGAGCTGTTTTTT
TRBJ2-2 . . TRBV18 CASSPTTANTGELFF TGTGCCAGCTCACCGACAACCGCGAACACCGGGGAGCTGTTTTTT
TRBJ1-3 . TRBD1 TRBV6-1 CASSGLARTGGAGVGNTIYF TGTGCCAGCAGTGGCCTCGCTAGGACAGGGGGCGCCGGTGTTGGAAACACCATATATTTT
TRBJ1-2 . TRBD1 TRBV10-2 CASSVGQGGIGYTF TGCGCCAGCAGTGTCGGACAGGGGGGAATCGGCTACACCTTC
TRBJ1-2 . TRBD1 TRBV19 CASSIVRDRGRGYTF TGTGCCAGTAGTATAGTTCGGGACAGGGGGCGAGGCTACACCTTC
TRBJ2-3 . TRBD2 TRBV28 CASSLVGKLAGGRIDTQYF TGTGCCAGCAGTTTAGTAGGAAAGCTAGCGGGGGGGCGGATAGATACGCAGTATTTT
TRBJ1-5 few TRBD1 TRBV27 CASKVGQGPNQPQHF TGTGCCAGCAAGGTGGGACAGGGTCCCAATCAGCCCCAGCATTTT
TRBJ1-1 . TRBD1 TRBV29-1 CSVQFGQGNTEAFF TGCAGCGTTCAATTTGGACAGGGAAACACTGAAGCTTTCTTT
TRBJ2-2 . TRBD2 TRBV4-1 CASSQDGSGGAQGTGELFF TGCGCCAGCAGCCAAGATGGTAGCGGGGGGGCCCAGGGCACCGGGGAGCTGTTTTTT
TRBJ2-5 . TRBD1 TRBV30 CAVPGQGGGTQYF TGTGCCGTTCCGGGACAGGGCGGGGGGACCCAGTACTTC
TRBJ1-3 once . TRBV9 CASSGRGSSGNTIYF TGTGCCAGCAGCGGACGCGGAAGCTCTGGAAACACCATATATTTT
TRBJ1-1 . . TRBV9 CASSVDPGTEAFF TGTGCCAGCAGCGTAGATCCGGGGACTGAAGCTTTCTTT
TRBJ2-7 . . TRBV20-1 CSARAYEQYF TGCAGTGCTCGTGCCTACGAGCAGTACTTC
TRBJ1-1 . . TRBV15 CATSRGAGFNTEAFF TGTGCCACCAGCAGAGGGGCAGGGTTTAACACTGAAGCTTTCTTT
TRBJ1-2 . . TRBV30 CAWSQSPVNYGYTF TGTGCCTGGAGCCAAAGTCCAGTGAACTATGGCTACACCTTC
TRBJ2-7 . TRBD2 TRBV6-5 CASTVSGRASYEQYF TGTGCCAGCACCGTTAGCGGGAGGGCCTCCTACGAGCAGTACTTC
TRBJ1-5 . TRBD1 TRBV19 CASSRQGSNQPQHF TGTGCCAGTAGTAGACAGGGAAGCAATCAGCCCCAGCATTTT
TRBJ1-4 . TRBD1 TRBV7-6 CASSLKTGGQVLANEKLFF TGTGCCAGCAGCCTCAAGACAGGGGGCCAAGTATTGGCTAATGAAAAACTGTTTTTT
TRBJ1-1 . TRBD1 TRBV25-1 CASTGQGAHTEAFF TGTGCCAGCACTGGACAGGGGGCACACACTGAAGCTTTCTTT
TRBJ1-1 . TRBD1 TRBV4-1 CASSQGQGLMNTEAFF TGCGCCAGCAGCCAAGGACAGGGACTTATGAACACTGAAGCTTTCTTT
TRBJ2-1 few TRBD2 TRBV6-5 CASSGGAESNEQFF TGTGCCAGCAGCGGGGGGGCCGAATCCAATGAGCAGTTCTTC
TRBJ1-1 once . TRBV19 CASSMEGVTEAFF TGTGCCAGTAGTATGGAAGGGGTCACTGAAGCTTTCTTT
TRBJ1-5 . TRBD1 TRBV19 CASSILPGQGSNQPQHF TGTGCCAGTAGTATCCTGCCGGGACAGGGTAGCAATCAGCCCCAGCATTTT
TRBJ1-5 . . TRBV19 CASTIGPGGVQPQHF TGTGCCAGTACTATCGGCCCGGGGGGCGTTCAGCCCCAGCATTTT
TRBJ2-7 . . TRBV6-6 CASSPYSEQYF TGTGCCAGCAGTCCCTACTCCGAGCAGTACTTC
TRBJ1-2 . . TRBV30 CAGDLSGAVYGYTF TGTGCCGGGGACTTATCCGGGGCGGTCTATGGCTACACCTTC
TRBJ1-2 . TRBD1 TRBV6-5 CASRTQGSGYTF TGTGCCAGTAGGACACAGGGGTCTGGCTACACCTTC
TRBJ2-5 . TRBD2 TRBV29-1 CSHRGVETQYF TGCAGCCACCGGGGGGTGGAGACCCAGTACTTC
TRBJ2-7 . TRBD1 TRBV27 CASSWDRTGWQYF TGTGCCAGCAGTTGGGACAGGACAGGATGGCAGTACTTC
TRBJ2-2 . . TRBV5-4 CASSYRFEKLFF TGTGCCAGCAGCTACAGGTTCGAGAAGCTGTTTTTT
TRBJ1-2 . . TRBV6-4 CASSQYTTGPVDGYTF TGTGCCAGCAGTCAATATACGACAGGCCCAGTTGATGGCTACACCTTC
TRBJ1-2 few . TRBV19 CASSIPRGQTYGYTF TGTGCCAGTAGTATTCCCCGAGGACAGACCTATGGCTACACCTTC
TRBJ2-3 . . TRBV2 CASSGGRSDTQYF TGTGCCAGCAGTGGGGGGAGGTCCGATACGCAGTATTTT
TRBJ1-1 . TRBD1 TRBV5-1 CASSKGQGFNTEAFF TGCGCCAGCAGCAAGGGACAGGGGTTTAACACTGAAGCTTTCTTT
TRBJ2-5 . TRBD2 TRBV30 CAWSVPTSGRGGETQYF TGTGCCTGGAGTGTACCGACTAGCGGGAGGGGGGGGGAGACCCAGTACTTC
TRBJ2-7 once TRBD1 TRBV7-2 CASSLAGQGTYEQYF TGTGCCAGCAGCTTAGCGGGACAGGGAACCTACGAGCAGTACTTC
TRBJ2-7 . TRBD2 TRBV27 CASSRTSATYEQYF TGTGCCAGCAGCCGGACTAGCGCAACCTACGAGCAGTACTTC
TRBJ2-3 . TRBD1 TRBV10-3 CATKGQGAPDTQYF TGTGCCACCAAAGGACAGGGGGCCCCAGATACGCAGTATTTT
TRBJ1-4 . . TRBV4-3 CASSQGARLQPNEKLFF TGCGCCAGCAGCCAAGGGGCGAGACTACAACCCAATGAAAAACTGTTTTTT
TRBJ2-7 . TRBD2 TRBV7-9 CASRSGTTTYEQYF TGTGCCAGCAGGTCCGGGACTACTACCTACGAGCAGTACTTC
TRBJ2-3 . TRBD2 TRBV6-1 CATTRELSTDTQYF TGTGCCACCACGCGGGAGCTGAGCACAGATACGCAGTATTTT
TRBJ1-5 once . TRBV10-2 CASSWQSNQPQHF TGCGCCAGCAGTTGGCAGAGCAATCAGCCCCAGCATTTT
TRBJ2-6 . . TRBV7-9 CASSPRGGWGAGANVLTF TGTGCCAGCAGCCCCCGCGGAGGGTGGGGGGCTGGGGCCAACGTCCTGACTTTC
TRBJ2-7 . TRBD2 TRBV18 CASSTSGSVHEQYF TGTGCCAGCTCAACTAGCGGGAGTGTCCACGAGCAGTACTTC
TRBJ1-3 . . TRBV30 CAWRLRGISGNTIYF TGTGCCTGGCGCTTAAGGGGGATCTCTGGAAACACCATATATTTT